These 32 T cell receptor beta chains share one sample of origin, sequenced in a study of blood T cell repertoires in COVID-19. The table came from immunoSEQ multiplex PCR; TCRdb's copy has only in-frame clones and leaves some out. Among about 370,000 clones listed, 85% to 90% were seen once. What was sequenced was PBMCs or T cells enriched from blood (not recorded which). Receptors originate from a man younger than 30 who had recovered from COVID-19.

The chain combines TRBV4-3 with TRBJ1-5; D call uncertain. Trimming shortened V by 1 base and J by 7 bases, and 11 bases separated the two germline ends. Germline V gives CDR1 LGHNA, CDR2 YSLEER. CDR3 length: 14 residues. CDR3 nucleotide sequence: TGCGCCAGCAGCCAAGCCTGGGGAGGCCAGCCCCAGCATTTT. It yields the protein CASSQAWGGQPQHF.

This chain links TRBV5-1 with TRBJ1-1; TRBD1 aligns across 8 bases. V shed 0 bases, J shed 5 bases, and the junction held 3 bases outside the gene matches. The CDR3 length is 14 residues. CDR1 is SGHRS and CDR2 is YFSETQ in the germline V gene. This chain's CDR3 is CASSLAGGETEAFF. Here the CDR3 DNA reads TGCGCCAGCAGCTTGGCAGGGGGCGAGACTGAAGCTTTCTTT.

This chain connects TRBV12-3 or TRBV12-4 to TRBJ2-7, with D unresolved. Trimming shortened V by 6 bases and J by 2 bases, and 11 bases separated the two germline ends. CDR3 length: 13 amino acids. The CDR3 reads CASSLQVPYEQYF. CDR3 coding DNA: TGTGCCAGCAGCCTCCAGGTACCCTACGAGCAGTACTTC.

The CDR3 coding sequence is TGTGCCAGCAGCCTTTCGACCCTACTAGCTAACTATGGCTACACCTTC. It translates to CASSLSTLLANYGYTF. This rearrangement joins TRBV4-2 to TRBJ1-2; no definite D call. The germline CDR1 and CDR2 sequences are LGHNA and YNFKEQ. V was clipped by 4 bases and J by 0 bases, with 15 bases between them. CDR3 length: 16 amino acids.

This sequence joins TRBV19 and TRBJ1-5, with D perhaps TRBD1 (5 bases). The germline V gene has CDR1 LNHDA and CDR2 SQIVND (reference sequence). V lost 5 bases and J lost 0, with 14 bases in between. The CDR3 covers 16 residues. CDR3 in amino acids: CASSLMGTYSNQPQHF. DNA of the CDR3: TGTGCCAGTAGTCTCATGGGGACTTATAGCAATCAGCCCCAGCATTTT.

This rearrangement joins TRBV20-1 to TRBJ1-1, with D hard to call. Trimming removed 5 bases from V and 1 base from J, with 5 bases in between. The CDR3 covers 11 residues. Germline V lookup: CDR1 DFQATT, CDR2 SNEGSKA (reference sequence). The CDR3 coding sequence is TGCAGTGCTGTTCAGAACACTGAAGCTTTCTTT. Translated, it gives CSAVQNTEAFF.

This chain joins TRBV7-9 and TRBJ1-2; possible D gene TRBD1, 6 bases. The germline V gene has CDR1 SEHNR and CDR2 FQNEAQ (reference sequence). CDR3 length: 12 residues. Trimming stripped 1 base from V and 12 bases from J, with 12 bases between. CDR3 region: CASSLGQENHTF. As DNA, the CDR3 is TGTGCCAGCAGCTTAGGACAGGAAAATCACACCTTC.

This chain joins TRBV28 and TRBJ1-5, with D unclear. The CDR3 spans 11 residues. Germline V gene sequence: CDR1 MDHEN, CDR2 SYDVKM. The V end was cut by 4 bases, the J end by 11 bases, with 9 bases between. The CDR3 DNA follows: TGTGCCAGCAGTTCGTCCCGGGCCCAGCATTTT. Its translation: CASSSSRAQHF.

The chain carries TRBV9 and TRBJ2-7, with TRBD2 matching over 11 bases. V shed 4 bases and J 11 bases; nucleotides not matched to a gene: 14. The length of the CDR3 is 15 residues. Per germline, CDR1 SGDLS and CDR2 YYNGEE. The CDR3 DNA reads as TGTGCCAGCAGCCAAGGAGGGACTAGCGGCCCCAACAAGTACTTC. Its protein is CASSQGGTSGPNKYF.

This clone was seen only once. This chain uses TRBV24-1 with TRBJ2-1, with 7 bases fitting TRBD2. Germline trimming cut 5 bases from V and 8 bases from J; bases unmatched to any gene: 17. CDR1 is KGHDR and CDR2 is SFDVKD in the germline V gene. The CDR3 consists of 17 residues. The CDR3 sequence: CATSGSEPGLFPHEQFF. CDR3 nucleotides: TGTGCCACCAGTGGGAGTGAACCGGGACTATTCCCCCATGAGCAGTTCTTC.

The rearrangement joins TRBV29-1 to TRBJ2-1; possible D gene TRBD1, 5 bases. CDR1 and CDR2 (germline): SQVTM, ANQGSEA. V dropped 4 bases and J dropped 4 bases, with 5 bases sitting between them. This CDR3 is 11 amino acids long. The DNA for the CDR3 is TGCAGCGTTGGACAGTACAATGAGCAGTTCTTC. It is translated as CSVGQYNEQFF.

This chain uses TRBV10-3 with TRBJ2-3; TRBD2 is a possible D gene (7 bases). The V and J ends lost 5 bases and 7 bases respectively, with 16 bases between them. This CDR3 is 14 amino acids long. Germline V CDR1 and CDR2: ENHRY, SYGVKD. The CDR3 nucleotides read TGTGCCATCAGTAGTCGAGGGGGGGGGAATACGCAGTATTTT. Translated: CAISSRGGGNTQYF.

This chain connects TRBV7-9 to TRBJ1-4, with a weak D call TRBD1 (6 bases). The length of the CDR3 is 15 residues. V lost 5 bases, J lost 4 bases, and 14 bases lay in between. Germline CDR1 and CDR2: SEHNR and FQNEAQ (reference sequence). CDR3 nucleotide sequence: TGTGCCAGCAGCGCCGGGACAAACGTTAATGAAAAACTGTTTTTT. It specifies CASSAGTNVNEKLFF. The full variable domain, in which reference TRBV7-9 and TRBJ1-4 provide the parts outside the CDR3, is DTGVSQNPRHKITKRGQNVTFRCDPISEHNRLYWYRQTLGQGPEFLTYFQNEAQLEKSRLLSDRFSAERPKGSFSTLEIQRTEQGDSAMYLCASSAGTNVNEKLFFGSGTQLSVL.

The chain couples TRBV4-2 to TRBJ2-3; 16 bases map to TRBD2. The J segment lost 4 bases and the V segment lost 2 bases, leaving 12 bases of the junction unmatched. This CDR3 comprises 20 residues. The germline CDR1 and CDR2 sequences are LGHNA and YNFKEQ. The CDR3 sequence: CASSQPRPSGLAGGPDTQYF. The CDR3 DNA follows: TGTGCCAGCAGCCAACCTAGACCCTCGGGACTAGCGGGAGGGCCAGATACGCAGTATTTT.

The gene calls are TRBV5-1 and TRBJ1-2; D is ambiguous. Trimming took off 2 bases at V and 8 bases at J, with 16 bases between the two ends. This CDR3 has 14 amino acids. Germline assignment: CDR1 SGHRS and CDR2 YFSETQ. CDR3 sequence reads: CASSLEGFLPGYTF. The CDR3 nucleotides read TGCGCCAGCAGCTTAGAGGGTTTCCTTCCGGGCTACACCTTC.

The CDR3: CAISGTENTEAFF. The CDR3 DNA follows: TGTGCCATCAGTGGCACAGAGAACACTGAAGCTTTCTTT. The rearrangement links TRBV10-3 to TRBJ1-1; D not resolved. CDR1 and CDR2 from the germline V gene are ENHRY and SYGVKD. Trimming shortened V by 4 bases and J by 1 base, and 7 bases separated the two germline ends. The CDR3 contains 13 residues.

The V and J genes are TRBV2 and TRBJ2-2, with TRBD2 identical over 10 bases. The trim removed 6 bases at V and 4 bases at J, leaving 8 bases unmatched. Germline CDR1 is SNHLY and CDR2 is FYNNEI. This CDR3 spans 16 amino acids. The CDR3 DNA follows: TGTGCCAGCAGACAGGGAGTAGCGGGAGGCACCGGGGAGCTGTTTTTT. Protein product: CASRQGVAGGTGELFF.

The V and J genes are TRBV7-9 and TRBJ1-2, with D unresolved. V lost 5 bases, J lost 7 bases, and 11 bases lay in between. The CDR3 extends over 12 amino acids. Looked up from germline, CDR1 is SEHNR and CDR2 is FQNEAQ (reference sequence). CDR3 loop: CASSLGPPGYTF. CDR3 bases: TGTGCCAGCAGCCTAGGGCCCCCTGGCTACACCTTC.

The J gene is TRBJ2-7, the V gene TRBV7-3; 10 nucleotides align to TRBD2. The V gene end was trimmed by 1 base and the J gene end by 5 bases; junction bases not matched to a gene: 14. The CDR3 is 18 amino acids. The germline V gene encodes CDR1 SGHTA and CDR2 FQGTGA. CDR3 nucleotide sequence: TGTGCCAGCAGCTTAAGGGGGCCGGCTAGCGGGAGAAGTAACGAGCAGTACTTC. Protein: CASSLRGPASGRSNEQYF.

This sequence joins TRBV6-5 and TRBJ2-7, with a possible D match to TRBD2 (6 bases). V shed 6 bases and J shed 1 base, with 13 bases lying between them. The CDR3 covers 14 residues. CDR1 and CDR2 (germline): MNHEY, SVGAGI. CDR3 region: CASSSGAGSYEQYF. CDR3 sequence (DNA): TGTGCCAGCAGCTCGGGAGCCGGGTCCTACGAGCAGTACTTC.

This chain uses TRBV5-1 with TRBJ2-1, with 12 bases matching TRBD2. Per germline, CDR1 SGHRS and CDR2 YFSETQ. J lost 2 bases, V lost 0 bases, and 12 bases had no gene match. The CDR3 sequence is 20 residues long. Written as DNA, the CDR3 is TGCGCCAGCAGCTTGGTCCTTGGGACTAGCGGGCTAGGAACCTACAATGAGCAGTTCTTC. Its translation is CASSLVLGTSGLGTYNEQFF.

The V gene is TRBV4-1, the J gene TRBJ1-4; TRBD1 might be the D (6 bases). Looked up from germline, CDR1 is MGHRA and CDR2 is YSYEKL. Trimming took off 5 bases at V and 5 bases at J, with 12 bases between the two ends. The CDR3 covers 14 residues. CDR3 DNA: TGCGCCAGCAGCAAGACAGGCGTGAATGAAAAACTGTTTTTT. Protein: CASSKTGVNEKLFF.

The chain couples TRBV29-1 to TRBJ2-7, with D maybe TRBD2 (6 bases). V was pared by 3 bases and J by 2 bases, with 8 bases between. CDR1 is SQVTM and CDR2 is ANQGSEA in the germline V gene. The CDR3 is 12 amino acids. The CDR3 bases are TGCAGCGTTGAGGGAGGTCCCTACGAGCAGTACTTC. It specifies CSVEGGPYEQYF.

This rearrangement joins TRBV29-1 to TRBJ2-3; TRBD1 is a possible D gene (6 bases). Between the trimmed V and J ends, which lost 6 bases and 0 bases, there was a span of 10 bases. The CDR3 has 13 amino acids. The germline CDR1 and CDR2 sequences are SQVTM and ANQGSEA. This CDR3 reads CSVGQLSTDTQYF. CDR3 sequence (DNA): TGCAGCGTCGGACAGCTTAGCACAGATACGCAGTATTTT.

The rearrangement uses TRBV10-3 and TRBJ2-1, with a possible D match to TRBD1 (5 bases). The V gene's germline CDR1 is ENHRY and CDR2 SYGVKD. CDR3 length: 16 amino acids. Trimming took 3 bases from V and 3 from J, leaving 15 bases between them. This CDR3 reads CAISEGPGQGYNEQFF. In nucleotides, the CDR3 is TGTGCCATCAGTGAAGGTCCCGGCCAGGGCTACAATGAGCAGTTCTTC.

The chain links TRBV10-3 to TRBJ2-7, with a tentative D call TRBD2 (6 bases). Germline loops: CDR1 ENHRY, CDR2 SYGVKD. The germline V and J ends were trimmed by 3 bases and 9 bases, with 15 bases remaining between them. The CDR3 extends over 13 amino acids. CDR3 coding DNA: TGTGCCATCAGTGAAGGAGAACTAGCAGTGCAGTACTTC. It is translated as CAISEGELAVQYF.

The genes are TRBV12-3 or TRBV12-4 and TRBJ1-2, with D perhaps TRBD1 (5 bases). V was clipped by 7 bases and J by 0 bases, with 9 bases between them. This CDR3 is built from 13 residues. This chain's CDR3 is CASTRGSNYGYTF. CDR3 bases: TGTGCCAGCACTAGGGGATCTAACTATGGCTACACCTTC.

This clone was seen once. The V gene is TRBV7-9, the J gene TRBJ1-4, with 8 bases identical to TRBD1. Germline CDR1 is SEHNR and CDR2 is FQNEAQ (reference sequence). Trimming at V came to 3 bases and at J to 5 bases, leaving 2 bases not matched to a gene. CDR3 length equals 14 residues. The CDR3 is CASSFTGGNEKLFF. The CDR3 DNA is TGTGCCAGCAGCTTTACAGGGGGAAATGAAAAACTGTTTTTT. Full variable domain (rest looked up from reference TRBV7-9 and TRBJ1-4): DTGVSQNPRHKITKRGQNVTFRCDPISEHNRLYWYRQTLGQGPEFLTYFQNEAQLEKSRLLSDRFSAERPKGSFSTLEIQRTEQGDSAMYLCASSFTGGNEKLFFGSGTQLSVL.

The J gene is TRBJ1-1, the V gene TRBV7-9; perhaps TRBD1 as D (6 bases). V was clipped by 6 bases and J by 1 base, with 12 bases between them. This CDR3 is 14 amino acids long. CDR1 is SEHNR, CDR2 FQNEAQ, per germline (reference sequence). The CDR3, as DNA: TGTGCCAGCAGGCCTCAGGGGTGGAACACTGAAGCTTTCTTT. It specifies CASRPQGWNTEAFF.

The chain links TRBV4-1 to TRBJ2-2; 7 nucleotides match TRBD2. Germline trimming cut 4 bases from V and 6 bases from J; bases unmatched to any gene: 8. This CDR3 spans 15 amino acids. Per the germline V gene, CDR1 is MGHRA and CDR2 is YSYEKL. The CDR3 bases are TGCGCCAGCAGCCGCCCCGGGACTACCGCCGGGGAGCTGTTTTTT. Its translation is CASSRPGTTAGELFF.

CDR3 in DNA: TGTGCCAGCAGTTTGACAGGGGCATACGAGCAGTACTTC. Its translation: CASSLTGAYEQYF. The V and J genes are TRBV28 and TRBJ2-7; 8 nucleotides align to TRBD1. From germline, CDR1 is MDHEN and CDR2 SYDVKM. The trim removed 3 bases at V and 4 bases at J, leaving 2 bases unmatched. The CDR3 is 13 residues long.

This clone has ten or more counts. The chain links TRBV18 to TRBJ2-1, with D possibly TRBD1 on 6 matching bases. The germline V gene encodes CDR1 KGHSH and CDR2 LQKENI. The CDR3 spans 15 residues. Between the trimmed V and J ends, which lost 5 bases and 9 bases, there was a span of 20 bases. The DNA for the CDR3 is TGTGCCAGCTCAGAGTGGACAGTTAAGGGGAGTGAGCAGTTCTTC. This sequence encodes CASSEWTVKGSEQFF.